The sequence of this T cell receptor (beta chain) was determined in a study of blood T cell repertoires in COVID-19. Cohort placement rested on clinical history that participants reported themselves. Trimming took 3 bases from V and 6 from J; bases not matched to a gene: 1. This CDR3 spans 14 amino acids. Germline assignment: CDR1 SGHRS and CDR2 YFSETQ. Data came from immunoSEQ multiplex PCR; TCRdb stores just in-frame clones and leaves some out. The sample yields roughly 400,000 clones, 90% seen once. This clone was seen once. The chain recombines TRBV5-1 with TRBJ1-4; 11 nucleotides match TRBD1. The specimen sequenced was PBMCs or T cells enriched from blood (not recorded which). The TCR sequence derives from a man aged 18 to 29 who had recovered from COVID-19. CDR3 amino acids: CASSWDRGDEKLFF. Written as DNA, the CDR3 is TGCGCCAGCAGCTGGGACAGGGGGGATGAAAAACTGTTTTTT.